The sequence of this T cell receptor beta chain was determined in a study of blood T cells in healthy people across ages. Next came a second PCR, run for roughly 6 to 11 cycles, which used a sample-barcoded 5' primer along with a J-beta primer mix. MiXCR was run by TCRdb on the 5' RACE reads, yielding one entry per CDR3 protein. In the table there are around 710,000 distinct CDR3 sequences, 43% of which are singletons. V lost 1 base to trimming and J lost 7 bases, with 10 bases between them. The CDR3 consists of 14 residues. The V call is TRBV12-3 or TRBV12-4, the J call TRBJ2-2, with D possibly being TRBD1 (6 bases). The sequence came from a woman aged 55-69 years in good health. What was sequenced was blood. The chain's CDR3 is CASSLVQGHGELFF. DNA of the CDR3: TGTGCCAGCAGTTTAGTGCAGGGGCACGGGGAGCTGTTTTTT.